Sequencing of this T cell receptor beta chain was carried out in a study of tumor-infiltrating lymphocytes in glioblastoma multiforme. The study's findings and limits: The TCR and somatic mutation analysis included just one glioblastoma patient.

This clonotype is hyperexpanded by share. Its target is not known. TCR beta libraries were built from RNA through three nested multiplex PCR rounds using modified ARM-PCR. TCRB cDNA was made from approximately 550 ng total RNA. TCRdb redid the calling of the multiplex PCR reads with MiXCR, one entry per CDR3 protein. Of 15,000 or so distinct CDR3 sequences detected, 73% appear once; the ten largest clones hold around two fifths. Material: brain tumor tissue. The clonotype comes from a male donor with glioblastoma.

The CDR3 region is CSARDGGGLGSEAFF. CDR3 in DNA: TGCAGTGCTAGAGATGGGGGGGGACTTGGGTCTGAAGCTTTCTTT. This chain connects TRBV20-1 to TRBJ1-1, with D tentatively TRBD1 (5 bases). The germline CDR1 and CDR2 sequences are DFQATT and SNEGSKA (reference sequence). This CDR3 has 15 residues. V dropped 0 bases and J dropped 6 bases, with 17 bases sitting between them.